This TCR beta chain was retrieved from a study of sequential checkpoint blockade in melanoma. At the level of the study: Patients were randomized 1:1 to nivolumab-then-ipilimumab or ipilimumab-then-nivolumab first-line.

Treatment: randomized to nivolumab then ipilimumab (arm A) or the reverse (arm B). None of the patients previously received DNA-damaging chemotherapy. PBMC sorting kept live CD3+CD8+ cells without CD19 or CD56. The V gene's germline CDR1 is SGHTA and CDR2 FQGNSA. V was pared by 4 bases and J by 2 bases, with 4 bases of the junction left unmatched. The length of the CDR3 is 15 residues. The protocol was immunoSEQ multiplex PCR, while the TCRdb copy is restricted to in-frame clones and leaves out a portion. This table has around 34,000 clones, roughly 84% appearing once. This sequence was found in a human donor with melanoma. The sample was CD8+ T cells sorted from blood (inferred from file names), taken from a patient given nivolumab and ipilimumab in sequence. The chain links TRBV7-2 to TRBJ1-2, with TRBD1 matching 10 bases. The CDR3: CASSYGQGGNYGYTF. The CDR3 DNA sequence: TGTGCCAGCAGCTATGGACAGGGGGGAAACTATGGCTACACCTTC.